This is a list of T cell receptor beta chains from one sample in a study of cytomegalovirus exposure and HLA in healthy donors. Profiling relied on immunoSEQ multiplex PCR, and the TCRdb table lists in-frame clones only, not all of them. Of some 130,000 clones listed, about 75% are singletons. The sample taken for sequencing was PBMCs. Receptors originate from a man aged 25-45 years in good health and CMV-seronegative. Both conserved end residues are part of each CDR3. Fields, in order: J gene, D gene, V gene, CDR3 DNA, CDR3 protein. A D gene is named only where the DNA matches it firmly.

TRBJ2-1	NA	TRBV18	TGTGCCAGCTCACCTCCTCGGGGCTACAATGAGCAGTTCTTC	CASSPPRGYNEQFF
TRBJ2-1	NA	TRBV19	TGTGCCAGTTGCCCAGATGAGCAGTTCTTC	CASCPDEQFF
TRBJ2-7	NA	TRBV6-5	TGTGCCAGCAGTCCCCCGGGGGTACGCTCCTACGAGCAGTACTTC	CASSPPGVRSYEQYF
TRBJ1-6	NA	TRBV9	TGTGCCAGCAGCGTAGACGGGGGTTCCTATAATTCACCCCTCCACTTT	CASSVDGGSYNSPLHF
TRBJ1-2	TRBD1	TRBV28	TGTGCCAGCAGTCCGACAGGGGGAACCTATGGCTACACCTTC	CASSPTGGTYGYTF
TRBJ2-5	NA	TRBV6-1	TGTGCCAGCGCCCTTTCCACTAGTTTAGGGACCCAGTACTTC	CASALSTSLGTQYF
TRBJ2-1	NA	TRBV6-5	TGTGCCAGCAGTGAAGGAGGAGGATTTGAGCAGTTCTTC	CASSEGGGFEQFF
TRBJ2-2	NA	TRBV6-5	TGTGCCAGCAGGGAGGGGCTGAACACCGGGGAGCTGTTTTTT	CASREGLNTGELFF
TRBJ2-7	TRBD1	TRBV28	TGTGCCAGCAGTTTATTAGGGACAGGGGGGGACTACGAGCAGTACTTC	CASSLLGTGGDYEQYF
TRBJ2-1	TRBD2	TRBV7-2	TGTGCCAGCAGCCTTAGCGGGGGGGCCTACAATGAGCAGTTCTTC	CASSLSGGAYNEQFF
TRBJ2-1	TRBD2	TRBV7-2	TGTGCCAGCAGCTGGGGGGGGAAAAACTCCTACAATGAGCAGTTCTTC	CASSWGGKNSYNEQFF
TRBJ1-2	NA	TRBV19	TGTGCCAGTAGTAAACAGACAGGAGACTATGGCTACACCTTC	CASSKQTGDYGYTF
TRBJ1-5	TRBD1	TRBV30	TGTGCCTGGAGCCTACGGACAGGGTTCAATCAGCCCCAGCATTTT	CAWSLRTGFNQPQHF
TRBJ1-1	NA	TRBV7-9	TGTGCCAGCAGCTTTTCTGGGCAAACTGTGAAAGCTTTCTTT	CASSFSGQTVKAFF
TRBJ1-1	TRBD1	TRBV10-3	TGTGCCATCTCGGCCTTCAAGGACAGGTCCACTGAAGCTTTCTTT	CAISAFKDRSTEAFF
TRBJ2-4	NA	TRBV2	TGTGCCAGCGTAGGACAGAGTATTAACATTCAGTACTTC	CASVGQSINIQYF